The text below deals with one TCR beta chain. The antigen remains unidentified. Data came from immunoSEQ multiplex PCR; TCRdb stores just in-frame clones and leaves some out. The sample carries around 2.5 million clones, under 95% recorded once. This specimen belongs to a study of shared clonotypes between healthy human individuals. Points from the study as a whole: Deeper or shallower sequencing was expected to change how clonotypes are shared among donors.

Germline V gene sequence: CDR1 LNHNV, CDR2 YYDKDF (reference sequence). There are 13 residues in the CDR3. V was pared by 4 bases and J by 4 bases, with 9 bases between. Sequencing used naive CD4+ T cells from PBMCs. Documented subset: CD45RA+ positively selected. This sequence was found in a man aged 18 to 35 in good health. Some clones in this sample may be carry-over from other donors' samples. The V call is TRBV15, the J call TRBJ2-3; D is unclear. DNA for the CDR3: TGTGCCACCAGCATAGCCCTCCCAGATACGCAGTATTTT. It encodes CATSIALPDTQYF.